The 28 T cell receptor beta chains listed next were all sequenced from one sample in a study of blood T cells in healthy people across ages. Sample-barcoded 5' priming and a J-beta primer mix drove a second PCR of about 6 to 11 cycles. TCRdb re-called the 5' RACE reads with MiXCR, one entry per CDR3 protein. This table holds about 760,000 distinct CDR3 sequences, around three fifths found once. Sequenced input: blood. The receptors derive from a man aged 35 to 55 in good health.

A single count supports this clonotype. The chain carries TRBV20-1 and TRBJ2-1; 10 bases match TRBD2. With 3 bases clipped from V and 0 bases from J, the junction kept 2 bases outside the gene matches. Germline CDR1 and CDR2: DFQATT and SNEGSKA (reference sequence). The CDR3 runs 15 residues. The DNA of the CDR3 is TGCAGTGCTAGTGCTAGCGGGAGCTCCTACAATGAGCAGTTCTTC. Its translation: CSASASGSSYNEQFF.

This chain links TRBV10-3 with TRBJ2-5, with TRBD2 as a possible D gene (7 bases). This CDR3 spans 14 amino acids. Germline lookup yields CDR1 ENHRY and CDR2 SYGVKD. Trimming cost V 3 bases and J 11 bases, with 19 bases left between them. The CDR3: CAISDDLGARGQYF. The CDR3 region has the DNA TGTGCCATCAGTGACGACTTGGGGGCGCGGGGGCAGTACTTC.

J is TRBJ2-1 and V is TRBV3-1, with unresolved D. Per the germline V gene, CDR1 is LGHDT and CDR2 is YNNKEL (reference sequence). Between the trimmed V and J ends, which lost 0 bases and 3 bases, there was a span of 9 bases. The CDR3 contains 15 residues. The CDR3 spells CASSQDVVRYNEQFF. The CDR3 coding sequence is TGTGCCAGCAGCCAAGACGTGGTTCGCTACAATGAGCAGTTCTTC.

This clonotype was seen a few times. This sequence joins TRBV6-4 and TRBJ2-3; maybe TRBD2 (6 bases). Trimming cost V 4 bases and J 2 bases, with 13 bases left between them. CDR1 and CDR2 from the germline V gene are MRHNA and SNTAGT. This CDR3 is 15 amino acids long. CDR3 in DNA: TGTGCCAGCAGTGGCGGAGGGATACACACAGATACGCAGTATTTT. As protein: CASSGGGIHTDTQYF.

The chain is built from TRBV29-1 and TRBJ1-2; TRBD1 aligns across 8 bases. CDR3 length: 13 residues. The V gene's germline CDR1 is SQVTM and CDR2 ANQGSEA. V shed 4 bases, J shed 2 bases, and the junction held 3 bases outside the gene matches. The CDR3 nucleotides read TGCAGCGTTGCCCGACAGGGGAACTATGGCTACACCTTC. Its protein product is CSVARQGNYGYTF.

The sample holds a few counts of this clonotype. The rearrangement uses TRBV7-2 and TRBJ2-7; 13 positions agree with TRBD2. The CDR3 extends over 16 amino acids. CDR1 and CDR2 (germline): SGHTA, FQGNSA. Trimming at V came to 4 bases and at J to 2 bases, leaving 5 bases not matched to a gene. The CDR3 loop reads CASSSGLAGVAYEQYF. CDR3 nucleotides: TGTGCCAGCAGCTCCGGACTAGCGGGAGTAGCCTACGAGCAGTACTTC.

This chain uses TRBV14 with TRBJ2-6, with D tentatively TRBD1 (5 bases). This CDR3 is built from 16 residues. V was cut by 9 bases and J by 0 bases, with 15 bases left in between. Germline-derived CDR1 and CDR2 are SGHDN and FVKESK. The CDR3 DNA sequence: TGTGCCAGGGCCCCAGGGTCATCCTCTGGGGCCAACGTCCTGACTTTC. Translation gives CARAPGSSSGANVLTF.

The chain has TRBV15 and TRBJ2-4, with D maybe TRBD1 (5 bases). The length of the CDR3 is 18 residues. Germline V gene data show CDR1 as LNHNV and CDR2 as YYDKDF (reference sequence). V gave up 0 bases and J gave up 0 bases, with 15 bases separating them. The CDR3 DNA sequence: TGTGCCACCAGCAGAGATTTCGACAGCCGATTAGCCAAAAACATTCAGTACTTC. It is translated as CATSRDFDSRLAKNIQYF.

This chain joins TRBV2 and TRBJ2-7; 8 bases agree with TRBD1. The CDR3 is 13 residues long. Germline CDR1 SNHLY, CDR2 FYNNEI. Trimming cost V 10 bases and J 2 bases; bases outside gene matches: 7. For the CDR3, the DNA is TGTGCCACCGGGACAGGCAGCCCCTACGAGCAGTACTTC. Amino acids: CATGTGSPYEQYF.

In this sample, this clonotype turned up a few times. The V gene is TRBV28, the J gene TRBJ2-6; 9 bases are shared with TRBD2. The CDR3 has 18 amino acids. V dropped 1 base and J dropped 3; count of bases not matched to a gene: 7. Germline loops: CDR1 MDHEN, CDR2 SYDVKM. The CDR3 reads CASSLFGSSGNGANVLTF. For the CDR3, the DNA is TGTGCCAGCAGTTTATTCGGGTCTAGCGGGAATGGGGCCAACGTCCTGACTTTC.

CDR3 amino acids: CASSVVGLAADTQYF. The CDR3, as DNA: TGTGCCAGCAGCGTAGTAGGCCTAGCGGCAGATACGCAGTATTTT. V and J are TRBV9 and TRBJ2-3, with 7 bases that match TRBD2. The CDR3 is made up of 15 amino acids. The germline CDR1 and CDR2 sequences are SGDLS and YYNGEE. The V gene end was trimmed by 0 bases and the J gene end by 4 bases; junction bases not matched to a gene: 5.

The rearrangement uses TRBV10-3 and TRBJ2-1; D gene uncertain. Trimming removed 4 bases from V and 6 bases from J, with 10 bases in between. This CDR3 is built from 13 residues. The germline gives CDR1 ENHRY, CDR2 SYGVKD. CDR3 in DNA: TGTGCCATCAGTGGTAGCCGCGCCAATGAGCAGTTCTTC. The encoded protein is CAISGSRANEQFF.

The genes are TRBV29-1 and TRBJ1-1; perhaps TRBD1 as D (6 bases). Germline-derived CDR1 and CDR2 are SQVTM and ANQGSEA. The CDR3 totals 14 residues. The V end lost 4 bases, the J end lost 2 bases, and 14 bases lay between the germline ends. This CDR3 reads CSVGQEPDNTEAFF. The CDR3 DNA reads TGCAGCGTTGGACAGGAGCCCGACAACACTGAAGCTTTCTTT.

This sequence joins TRBV12-3 or TRBV12-4 and TRBJ2-1; no firm D call. V lost 3 bases and J 7 bases, leaving 16 bases between the germline ends. The CDR3 sequence is 15 residues long. CDR3 protein: CASSFWGLVGNEQFF. The DNA for the CDR3 is TGTGCCAGCAGTTTTTGGGGTCTAGTAGGGAATGAGCAGTTCTTC.

The chain recombines TRBV2 with TRBJ2-1, with D perhaps TRBD2 (6 bases). The length of the CDR3 is 15 residues. V lost 3 bases, J lost 9 bases, and 18 bases lay in between. Germline V CDR1 and CDR2: SNHLY, FYNNEI. DNA of the CDR3: TGTGCCAGCAGTGAGTTACAGGACTACCGTAGTGAGCAGTTCTTC. It translates to CASSELQDYRSEQFF.

On this clonotype itself: At one of its ends the junction is not consistent with the germline gene, which may arise from a read error. The chain has TRBV7-2 and TRBJ2-3; TRBD1 matches 7 bases. The CDR3 runs 14 residues. CDR1 SGHTA and CDR2 FQGNSA come from the germline V gene. CDR3 sequence (DNA): TGTGCCTGCAGCTGGGGACAGCGCACAGATACGCAGTATTTT. The encoded protein is CACSWGQRTDTQYF.

This sequence joins TRBV3-1 and TRBJ2-1; D unclear. This CDR3 contains 12 residues. Germline CDR1 LGHDT, CDR2 YNNKEL (reference sequence). Trimming shortened V by 2 bases and J by 8 bases, and 7 bases separated the two germline ends. The CDR3: CASSQLVDEQFF. In DNA form, the CDR3 reads TGTGCCAGCAGCCAACTAGTTGATGAGCAGTTCTTC.

This clonotype has only a few counts. V is TRBV9 and J is TRBJ1-2; no clear D. Per germline, CDR1 SGDLS and CDR2 YYNGEE. V was trimmed by 4 bases and J by 1 base, leaving 11 bases between them. The CDR3 totals 14 residues. The CDR3: CASSPGRNNYGYTF. The DNA of the CDR3 is TGTGCCAGCAGCCCCGGACGGAATAACTATGGCTACACCTTC.

This chain joins TRBV11-3 and TRBJ1-1; 9 bases line up with TRBD1. The germline gives CDR1 SGHNT, CDR2 YENEEA. This CDR3 contains 15 residues. V dropped 2 bases and J dropped 4; count of bases not matched to a gene: 5. CDR3 loop: CASSLRGQGVTEAFF. CDR3 bases: TGTGCCAGCAGCTTAAGGGGACAGGGCGTCACTGAAGCTTTCTTT.

The rearrangement links TRBV27 to TRBJ2-4; no definite D call. The J call could be wrong; TRBJ2-7 is a better fit for the DNA end. CDR1 is MNHEY, CDR2 SMNVEV, per germline (reference sequence). The CDR3 loop spans 12 amino acids. The CDR3 region is CASAGGAYEQYF. The CDR3 nucleotides are TGTGCCAGCGCCGGTGGGGCCTACGAGCAGTACTTC.

The chain employs TRBV7-3 and TRBJ2-1; perhaps TRBD1 as D (6 bases). The germline gives CDR1 SGHTA, CDR2 FQGTGA. The CDR3 is 16 amino acids. V was pared by 4 bases and J by 4 bases, with 17 bases between. CDR3 DNA sequence: TGTGCCAGCAGCTCCGGGCCTGGACAGCCGTACAATGAGCAGTTCTTC. This translates into CASSSGPGQPYNEQFF.

The chain combines TRBV7-2 with TRBJ2-7; a weak D match, TRBD2 (6 bases). The germline V gene encodes CDR1 SGHTA and CDR2 FQGNSA. The CDR3 is 15 residues long. V was clipped by 0 bases and J by 1 base, with 10 bases between them. The CDR3 region has the DNA TGTGCCAGCAGCTTAGCGAGGAGGGAATCCTACGAGCAGTACTTC. Encoded protein: CASSLARRESYEQYF.

This clonotype has only a few counts. V gene TRBV7-8 combines with J gene TRBJ2-3; D assignment may be TRBD1 or TRBD2 (5 bases each). The CDR3 extends over 18 amino acids. In germline, CDR1 is SGHVS, CDR2 FQNEAQ. The V gene lost 6 bases and the J gene lost 2 bases, with 24 bases spanning the gap. CDR3 nucleotide sequence: TGTGCCAGCAGAACAAACAGGAGTCCAGGACTCCTCACAGATACGCAGTATTTT. It codes for CASRTNRSPGLLTDTQYF.

The chain recombines TRBV7-9 with TRBJ1-4; D uncertain. CDR3 size: 15 residues. Trimming stripped 3 bases from V and 10 bases from J, with 18 bases between. Germline CDR1 reads SEHNR; CDR2 reads FQNEAQ (reference sequence). The CDR3: CASSLDVGRPTKLFF. The CDR3 bases are TGTGCCAGCAGCTTGGACGTCGGCAGGCCCACAAAACTGTTTTTT. Combining the CDR3 with reference TRBV7-9 and TRBJ1-4 gives the whole variable domain DTGVSQNPRHKITKRGQNVTFRCDPISEHNRLYWYRQTLGQGPEFLTYFQNEAQLEKSRLLSDRFSAERPKGSFSTLEIQRTEQGDSAMYLCASSLDVGRPTKLFFGSGTQLSVL.

This clonotype appeared a few times. The chain couples TRBV4-2 to TRBJ2-6; no firm D call. Between the trimmed V and J ends, which lost 1 base and 1 base, there was a span of 11 bases. This CDR3 comprises 17 residues. Germline lookup yields CDR1 LGHNA and CDR2 YNFKEQ. In nucleotides, the CDR3 is TGTGCCAGCAGCCAAGTTCCGTGGGGATCTGGGGCCAACGTCCTGACTTTC. Translated: CASSQVPWGSGANVLTF.

This clonotype appeared a few times. The chain combines TRBV7-3 with TRBJ1-2; 9 positions agree with TRBD1. V shed 4 bases and J 7 bases; nucleotides not matched to a gene: 7. Germline CDR1 reads SGHTA; CDR2 reads FQGTGA. CDR3 length: 14 residues. The DNA of the CDR3 is TGTGCCAGCAGCTCCCGACAGGGGGAGGTTGGCTACACCTTC. Its translation: CASSSRQGEVGYTF. The complete variable domain, with remaining parts taken from reference TRBV7-3 and TRBJ1-2, reads GAGVSQTPSNKVTEKGKYVELRCDPISGHTALYWYRQSLGQGPEFLIYFQGTGAADDSGLPNDRFFAVRPEGSVSTLKIQRTERGDSAVYLCASSSRQGEVGYTFGSGTRLTVV.

This clonotype has a handful of counts. Here the CDR3 DNA reads TGTGCCACCAGTGAAGCAGTCCAAGAGACCCAGTACTTC. Its protein product is CATSEAVQETQYF. The chain combines TRBV24-1 with TRBJ2-5; D call uncertain. Trimming took off 4 bases at V and 1 base at J, with 6 bases between the two ends. The CDR3 sequence is 13 residues long. Looked up from germline, CDR1 is KGHDR and CDR2 is SFDVKD.

This clonotype has just a few counts. DNA for the CDR3: TGTGCCAGCAGCTTAGTAGGTGCCGCGGGAGCGGACGAGCAGTACTTC. This sequence encodes CASSLVGAAGADEQYF. The V and J genes are TRBV7-2 and TRBJ2-5; 7 bases are a match to TRBD2. The J call could be wrong; TRBJ2-7 is a better fit for the DNA end. Germline V gives CDR1 SGHTA, CDR2 FQGNSA. This CDR3 contains 16 residues.